This T cell receptor beta chain was identified in a study of blood T cell repertoires in COVID-19. Study at large: From T cells, B-cell-depleted T cells, or PBMCs came the material, which was cDNA or gDNA.

Participants, roughly 18 to 90 years old, spanned approximately 25 US areas. Recovery among Cohort 3 donors was established by two negative PCRs, clearance, or symptom resolution. Germline CDR1 SGHVS, CDR2 FQNEAQ. This CDR3 has 10 amino acids. About this clone itself: Mismatch with germline at one junction end may stem from a read error.

Study processing details: Quantification of nucleated cells was approximated via reference gene primer amplification. TCRdb keeps only in-frame clones here, not all; method: immunoSEQ multiplex PCR. V, J and clone size are taken as reported in that table, and D and trimming were inferred from the DNA itself. This repertoire shows approximately 400,000 clones, roughly 86% found once; its top ten account for 1.3%. This receptor was obtained from a man aged 25-45 years who had recovered from COVID-19. Sequenced material: PBMCs or T cells enriched from blood (not recorded which). The V and J genes are TRBV7-8 and TRBJ2-1; unclear D gene. The DNA of the CDR3 is TGTGCCACCTCCTCCAATGAGCAGTTCTTC. Its protein product is CATSSNEQFF. Full variable domain (outside the CDR3, taken from reference TRBV7-8 and TRBJ2-1): GAGVSQSPRYKVAKRGQDVALRCDPISGHVSLFWYQQALGQGPEFLTYFQNEAQLDKSGLPSDRFFAERPEGSVSTLKIQRTQQEDSAVYLCATSSNEQFFGPGTRLTVL.